This T cell receptor (beta chain) originates from a study of T cell responses to AZD1222 COVID-19 vaccine. Points from the study as a whole: Dominant CD4 TCR responses targeted spike regions 160-218 and 743-854. Clonal diversity was possibly underestimated; the donors were predominantly white British and more often female. It was only a handful of AZD1222 recipients who were seropositive at baseline. Without day 14 samples, only post-peak T cell repertoires were studied.

Here immunoSEQ multiplex PCR was the method, and the copy in TCRdb shows in-frame clones only, minus some. Among 130,000 or so clones, about nine tenths were seen once, and the ten largest hold 0.8% to 1.1%. Trimming took off 1 base at V and 2 bases at J, with 14 bases between the two ends. Germline-derived CDR1 and CDR2 are SEHNR and FQNEAQ (reference sequence). CDR3 length equals 17 residues. About this clone: The antigen is undetermined.

The chain has TRBV7-9 and TRBJ2-2; D unresolved. This clonotype was obtained from an adult in good health. The source material was peripheral blood, sampled on day 0 of AZD1222 vaccination. In DNA form, the CDR3 reads TGTGCCAGCAGCTTAGGCCCTTCGGCGCTTAACACCGGGGAGCTGTTTTTT. It is translated as CASSLGPSALNTGELFF.